The clone carrying this T cell receptor (beta chain) was seen a handful of times. Time point given: patch test 1, 2 weeks after DPC sensitization. Indicated treatment: therapeutic diphenylcyclopropenone sensitization with weekly scalp DPC. From the RACE reads, TCRdb called clonotypes with MiXCR, one entry per CDR3 protein. The top ten clones hold less than 2.5% of a sample with about 100,000 distinct CDR3 sequences, approximately 10% of them seen once. This record comes from a study of human T cells and chemical hapten exposure. The source is a man aged 35-49 years with alopecia areata. Some clones in this sample may be carry-over from other donors' samples. The sequencing here drew on whole blood, taken in connection with sensitization to the hapten diphenylcyclopropenone (DPC).

The CDR3 sequence: CSAPDGLIEAFF. In nucleotides, the CDR3 is TGCAGTGCACCCGACGGACTGATTGAAGCTTTCTTT. V usage is TRBV20-1 and J usage is TRBJ1-1; the D is unclear. The CDR3 contains 12 residues. Germline CDR1 and CDR2: DFQATT and SNEGSKA (reference sequence). With 6 bases removed from V and 7 bases from J, the gap between germline ends came to 15 bases.